This record covers a single TCR beta chain. CDR3 length equals 20 residues. V was clipped by 0 bases and J by 4 bases; unmatched bases: 10. Looked up from germline, CDR1 is MNHEY and CDR2 is SMNVEV (reference sequence). The entry originates in a study of shared clonotypes between healthy human individuals. Clones were read by immunoSEQ multiplex PCR, and TCRdb kept only the in-frame ones, dropping some. Of approximately 530,000 clones listed, approximately 95% are singletons. The authors divided CD4+ cells into CD45RA+ naive and CD45RA-negative memory subsets. The clonotype originates from a woman aged 25 to 39 in good health. Material for sequencing was naive CD4+ T cells sorted from blood. This sample's subset: CD45RA+ positively selected. This chain links TRBV27 with TRBJ2-2, with 14 bases matching TRBD2. CDR3 nucleotide sequence: TGTGCCAGCAGTTTATCCCCACCCTCGGGACTAGCGGGAGTCACCGGGGAGCTGTTTTTT. Its protein product is CASSLSPPSGLAGVTGELFF.